The clone carrying this T cell receptor beta chain was seen a handful of times. MiXCR was run by TCRdb on the RACE reads, yielding one entry per CDR3 protein. The repertoire has roughly 94,000 distinct CDR3 sequences, 7% to 10% of them found once; the top ten carry approximately 1.9%. The data derive from a study of human T cells and chemical hapten exposure. The CDR3 is made up of 15 amino acids. Germline loops: CDR1 SEHNR, CDR2 FQNEAQ (reference sequence). V shed 5 bases and J shed 5 bases, with 17 bases lying between them. Documented time point: patch test 2, 6 weeks after DPC sensitization. The treatment here: therapeutic diphenylcyclopropenone sensitization with weekly scalp DPC. Ahead of each patch test application, blood was drawn.

The V call is TRBV7-9, the J call TRBJ2-3, with D tentatively TRBD1 (5 bases). This material consisted of whole blood, taken in connection with sensitization to the hapten diphenylcyclopropenone (DPC). The receptor was derived from a woman aged 35 to 49 with alopecia areata. Some clones in this sample may be carry-over from other donors' samples. DNA for the CDR3: TGTGCCAGCAGCCACCAGGGCGGAGATAGAGATACGCAGTATTTT. This encodes CASSHQGGDRDTQYF.